Listed below are T cell receptor beta chains from one sample, sequenced in a study of T cells after posttransplantation cyclophosphamide. Produced via immunoSEQ multiplex PCR; TCRdb's table is partial and in-frame only. This sample has about 25,000 clones, each found more than once. This sample comprised PBMCs, obtained after allogeneic stem cell transplant with posttransplant cyclophosphamide. All receptors derive from a male patient younger than 35 who received an allogeneic stem cell transplant from a related donor, was CMV-positive, and had no GVHD. Part of the T cell pool may stem from the graft donor. The CDR3 runs from the conserved cysteine through the conserved F or W. D genes are given only for firm matches. Clone size is given as once, few or many counts, or a class when the clone is expanded.

CDR3aa | v_gene | d_gene | abundance | j_gene
CASSGPGGRGETQYF | TRBV25-1 | - | many | TRBJ2-5
CASPPSTRDRASYEQYF | TRBV28 | TRBD1 | few | -
CASSPRTYNEQFF | TRBV13 | - | many | TRBJ2-1
CASTLIGTAYGYTF | TRBV19 | TRBD1 | many | TRBJ1-2
CASSLQGRIHNSPLHF | TRBV5-5 | - | many | TRBJ1-6
CASSFLGSLRGRTDTQYF | TRBV5-1 | - | many | TRBJ2-3
CASSLAGADTQYF | TRBV14 | - | many | TRBJ2-3
CASSQGQVLSSYEQYF | TRBV14 | - | many | TRBJ2-7
CASSTSFGGTSSLFRYGYTF | TRBV28 | - | many | TRBJ1-2
CASSRPGQGLTNYGYTF | TRBV28 | TRBD1 | few | TRBJ1-2
CASSLVGHPRPLHF | TRBV7-9 | - | many | TRBJ1-6
CASSLGLAGEQYF | TRBV7-3 | TRBD2 | many | TRBJ2-7
CASSFLTDTQYF | TRBV28 | - | many | TRBJ2-3
CASSFWRQLDTQYF | TRBV5-1 | - | many | TRBJ2-3
CASSYLGGISNYEQYF | TRBV5-5 | TRBD2 | many | TRBJ2-7
CASSPSGLAAANEQFF | TRBV18 | TRBD2 | many | TRBJ2-1
CASSEGLRGKYQPQHF | TRBV2 | - | many | TRBJ1-5
CASSPTEAGGLKSWYGYTF | TRBV9 | - | many | TRBJ1-2
CASSLGQIQETQYF | TRBV7-2 | - | many | TRBJ2-5
CAWSDGQGASQPQHF | TRBV30 | TRBD1 | many | TRBJ1-5
CAWSPGLAGGLGWETQYF | TRBV30 | TRBD2 | many | TRBJ2-5
CSVEGEGQGSEQYF | TRBV29-1 | TRBD1 | many | TRBJ2-7
CASSPSAGSSYEQYF | TRBV18 | - | many | TRBJ2-7
CASRAGLSNEQFF | TRBV19 | - | many | TRBJ2-1
CASSGRDSQETQYF | TRBV4-1 | TRBD1 | many | TRBJ2-5
CASSLARGYYSGNTIYF | TRBV28 | - | many | TRBJ1-3
CACWVRPPGEKLFF | TRBV30 | - | many | TRBJ1-4
CASRAGQGVIGELFF | TRBV7-8 | TRBD1 | many | TRBJ2-2
CASKNPIGELFF | TRBV18 | - | many | TRBJ2-2
CASSYYGLDRGTEAFF | TRBV6-6 | TRBD1 | many | TRBJ1-1
CASSEYGQNYGYTF | TRBV25-1 | - | many | TRBJ1-2
CASSIDRTGYEQYF | TRBV19 | TRBD1 | many | TRBJ2-7
CASSSRTDTDTQYF | TRBV7-7 | - | many | TRBJ2-3
CASSSPDSGGSEAFF | TRBV5-6 | - | many | TRBJ1-1
CASSYFGENQPQHF | TRBV6-5 | - | many | TRBJ1-5
CASSEWGQAKYEQYF | TRBV6-1 | TRBD1 | many | TRBJ2-7
CASSQGRWGRTEAFF | TRBV14 | - | many | TRBJ1-1
CASSVKSGLDYEQYF | TRBV7-9 | TRBD2 | many | TRBJ2-7
CASSESSGLAGGIYNEQFF | TRBV10-1 | TRBD2 | many | TRBJ2-1
CASSLRGQSNIQYF | TRBV9 | - | many | TRBJ2-4
CAISRLAGAGDTQYF | TRBV10-3 | TRBD2 | many | TRBJ2-3
CASSISGSADTQYF | TRBV19 | TRBD2 | many | TRBJ2-3
CAWREQGANEKLFF | TRBV30 | TRBD1 | many | TRBJ1-4
CASSIGNTEAFF | TRBV19 | - | many | TRBJ1-1
CASSLGSYSYEQYF | TRBV7-8 | - | many | TRBJ2-7
CASSLQAGGPGSQYF | TRBV27 | TRBD2 | few | TRBJ2-3
CASSIQGHEQYF | TRBV18 | - | many | TRBJ2-7
CASSLNPASGAYEQYF | TRBV7-6 | TRBD2 | few | -
CASSIATGNTDTQYF | TRBV19 | - | many | TRBJ2-3
CASSLRTGSYEQYF | TRBV18 | TRBD1 | many | TRBJ2-7
CASSLKRTGIGELFF | TRBV5-6 | TRBD1 | many | TRBJ2-2
CASSKIGISQGLGTEAFF | TRBV7-9 | - | many | TRBJ1-1
CASSLEIRDTEAFF | TRBV11-2 | - | many | TRBJ1-1